These T cell receptor beta chains were read from a single sample in a study of blood T cell repertoires in COVID-19. TCRdb's copy holds only in-frame clones and misses some; the assay was immunoSEQ multiplex PCR. The profile shows 200,000 to 250,000 clones, about four fifths of them singletons. Specimen: PBMCs or T cells enriched from blood (not recorded which). The receptors were gathered from a woman between 45 and 65 years old who had been exposed to COVID-19. The CDR3 runs from the conserved cysteine through the conserved F or W. Fields, in order: clone size, D gene, V gene, J gene, CDR3 DNA, CDR3 protein. D genes are given only for firm matches. A row's size may be missing; if present it is once, few, many or a size class.

abundance: NA; d_gene: TRBD2; v_gene: TRBV2; j_gene: TRBJ2-3; CDR3nt: TGTGCCAGCAGTGGACTAGCGGGGGGATCAGATACGCAGTATTTT; CDR3aa: CASSGLAGGSDTQYF
abundance: NA; d_gene: TRBD2; v_gene: TRBV10-3; j_gene: TRBJ2-1; CDR3nt: TGTGCCATCAGTGAGTGGACTAGCGGGGATCAAGAGCAGTTCTTC; CDR3aa: CAISEWTSGDQEQFF
abundance: NA; d_gene: NA; v_gene: TRBV6-1; j_gene: TRBJ2-7; CDR3nt: TGTGCCAGCAGTGAAGGCCTAGCAGGTTACGAGCAGTACTTC; CDR3aa: CASSEGLAGYEQYF
abundance: NA; d_gene: NA; v_gene: TRBV4-2; j_gene: TRBJ1-6; CDR3nt: TGTGCCAGCAGCCAAGGACAGCGTCTCAATTCACCCCTCCACTTT; CDR3aa: CASSQGQRLNSPLHF
abundance: NA; d_gene: TRBD1; v_gene: TRBV30; j_gene: TRBJ1-5; CDR3nt: TGTGCCTGGAGTCGGACAGGAGGCAATCAGCCCCAGCATTTT; CDR3aa: CAWSRTGGNQPQHF
abundance: NA; d_gene: NA; v_gene: TRBV5-4; j_gene: TRBJ2-5; CDR3nt: TGTGCCAGCAGCTTCAGTTCCGGGAGCGAAGAGACCCAGTACTTC; CDR3aa: CASSFSSGSEETQYF
abundance: NA; d_gene: NA; v_gene: TRBV15; j_gene: TRBJ1-2; CDR3nt: TGTGCCACCAGCAGAGGGGGCCTGGGGGCGGGTGGCTACACCTTC; CDR3aa: CATSRGGLGAGGYTF
abundance: NA; d_gene: TRBD1; v_gene: TRBV9; j_gene: TRBJ1-5; CDR3nt: TGTGCCAGCAGCCCAGGACAGGGAGTCTATCAGCCCCAGCATTTT; CDR3aa: CASSPGQGVYQPQHF
abundance: few; d_gene: TRBD1; v_gene: TRBV23-1; j_gene: TRBJ2-2; CDR3nt: TGCGCCAGCAGTCCCTACCGGGACAGGGGGACCGGGGAGCTGTTTTTT; CDR3aa: CASSPYRDRGTGELFF
abundance: NA; d_gene: TRBD1; v_gene: TRBV30; j_gene: TRBJ1-2; CDR3nt: TGTGCCTGGATGAGGGGGCAGCGGGGCTACACCTTC; CDR3aa: CAWMRGQRGYTF
abundance: few; d_gene: NA; v_gene: TRBV5-4; j_gene: TRBJ2-5; CDR3nt: TGTGCCAGCAGCTTACCGGGGGATGAGGAGACCCAGTACTTC; CDR3aa: CASSLPGDEETQYF
abundance: NA; d_gene: NA; v_gene: TRBV14; j_gene: TRBJ1-1; CDR3nt: TGTGCCAGCAGCCCCTCCGCCAGGGGTAGGACTGAAGCTTTCTTT; CDR3aa: CASSPSARGRTEAFF
abundance: NA; d_gene: NA; v_gene: TRBV7-2; j_gene: TRBJ1-1; CDR3nt: TGTGCCAGCAGCTTAGTTCGGGGGGCCACTGAAGCTTTCTTT; CDR3aa: CASSLVRGATEAFF
abundance: NA; d_gene: TRBD2; v_gene: TRBV19; j_gene: TRBJ2-3; CDR3nt: TGTGCCAGTAGTATAGGCGGAGCGGGGGGCACATATACGCAGTATTTT; CDR3aa: CASSIGGAGGTYTQYF
abundance: NA; d_gene: TRBD1; v_gene: TRBV12-3/TRBV12-4; j_gene: TRBJ1-6; CDR3nt: TGTGCCAGCAGAACGACAGGGGATTCACCCCTCCACTTT; CDR3aa: CASRTTGDSPLHF
abundance: NA; d_gene: TRBD1; v_gene: TRBV5-1; j_gene: TRBJ2-5; CDR3nt: TGCGCCAGCAGCCGACGACAGGGGCAAGAGACCCAGTACTTC; CDR3aa: CASSRRQGQETQYF
abundance: NA; d_gene: NA; v_gene: TRBV21-1; j_gene: TRBJ2-3; CDR3nt: TGTGCCAGCCCCCGGGGGGTGGAAGATACGCAGTATTTT; CDR3aa: CASPRGVEDTQYF
abundance: once; d_gene: NA; v_gene: TRBV29-1; j_gene: TRBJ2-7; CDR3nt: TGCAGCGTTGAACCGACCCAGGGATACGAGCAGTACTTC; CDR3aa: CSVEPTQGYEQYF
abundance: NA; d_gene: NA; v_gene: TRBV3-1/TRBV3-2; j_gene: TRBJ1-4; CDR3nt: TGTGCCAGCAGCCCGTATAGGGGGAGATATGCAACTAATGAAAAACTGTTTTTT; CDR3aa: CASSPYRGRYATNEKLFF
abundance: NA; d_gene: NA; v_gene: TRBV28; j_gene: TRBJ1-3; CDR3nt: TGTGCCAGCGGGGCAGGGTCCTCTGGAAACACCATATATTTT; CDR3aa: CASGAGSSGNTIYF
abundance: NA; d_gene: TRBD1; v_gene: TRBV28; j_gene: TRBJ1-5; CDR3nt: TGTGCCAGCAGCTACTCCATAGACAGGGGAAATCAGCCCCAGCATTTT; CDR3aa: CASSYSIDRGNQPQHF
abundance: NA; d_gene: NA; v_gene: TRBV10-3; j_gene: TRBJ2-1; CDR3nt: TGTGCCATCCAAGGGGACCGACAGGCCAATGAGCAGTTCTTC; CDR3aa: CAIQGDRQANEQFF